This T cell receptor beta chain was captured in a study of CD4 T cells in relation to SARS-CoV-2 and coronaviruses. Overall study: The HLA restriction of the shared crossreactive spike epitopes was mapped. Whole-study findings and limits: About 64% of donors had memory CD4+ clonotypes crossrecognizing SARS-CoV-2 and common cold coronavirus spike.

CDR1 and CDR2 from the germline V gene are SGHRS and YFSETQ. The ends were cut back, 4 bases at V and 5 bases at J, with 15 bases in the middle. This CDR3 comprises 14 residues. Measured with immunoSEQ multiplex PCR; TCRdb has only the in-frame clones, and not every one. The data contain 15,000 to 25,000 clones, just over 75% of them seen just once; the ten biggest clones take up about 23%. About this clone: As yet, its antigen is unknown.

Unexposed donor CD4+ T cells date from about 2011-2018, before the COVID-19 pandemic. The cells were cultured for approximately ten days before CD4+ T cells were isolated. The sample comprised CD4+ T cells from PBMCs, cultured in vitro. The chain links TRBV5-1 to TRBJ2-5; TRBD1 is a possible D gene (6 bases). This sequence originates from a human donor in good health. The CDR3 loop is CASSHRTARETQYF. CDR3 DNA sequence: TGCGCCAGCAGCCACAGGACAGCTAGGGAGACCCAGTACTTC.